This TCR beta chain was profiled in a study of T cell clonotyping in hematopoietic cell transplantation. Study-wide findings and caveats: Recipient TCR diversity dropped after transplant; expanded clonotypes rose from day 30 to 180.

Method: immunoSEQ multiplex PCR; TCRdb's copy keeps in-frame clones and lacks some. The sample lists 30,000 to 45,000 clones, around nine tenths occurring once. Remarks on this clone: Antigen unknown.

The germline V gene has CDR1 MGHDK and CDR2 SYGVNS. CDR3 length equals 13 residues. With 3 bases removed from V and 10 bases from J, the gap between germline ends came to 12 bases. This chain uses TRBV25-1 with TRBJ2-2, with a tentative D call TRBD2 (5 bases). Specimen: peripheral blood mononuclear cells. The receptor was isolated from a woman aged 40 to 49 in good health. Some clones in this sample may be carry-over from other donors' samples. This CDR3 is CASSDASSVELFF. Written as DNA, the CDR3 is TGTGCCAGCAGTGATGCTAGCTCGGTGGAGCTGTTTTTT.